These T cell receptor beta chains were read from a single sample in a study of glioma-infiltrating T cells after dendritic cell vaccination. Measured with immunoSEQ multiplex PCR; TCRdb has only the in-frame clones, and not every one. The table has fewer than 110,000 clones, roughly 81% seen once; the top ten hold roughly 12%. The material sequenced was blood, taken before dendritic cell vaccination. The receptor set was obtained from a human donor with glioblastoma. Each CDR3 is given with its conserved first and last residue. The D gene is left open where the match is weak. Clone size is shown for a subset of rows, as once, few, many or a class of expanded clone.

size	V	J	D	DNA	CDR3
.	TRBV2	TRBJ1-2	TRBD1	TGTGCCAGCAGGACAGGGAACGATGGCTACACCTTC	CASRTGNDGYTF
.	TRBV11-3	TRBJ1-4	TRBD1	TGTGCCAGCAGCCTCGGGACAGGGGGTGAAAAACTGTTTTTT	CASSLGTGGEKLFF
.	TRBV6-6	TRBJ2-6	.	TGTGCCAGCAGTAAGGACATCTCTGGGGCCAACGTCCTGACTTTC	CASSKDISGANVLTF
.	TRBV28	TRBJ1-3	.	TGTGCCAGCAGTTTAGCCCCCCTTGGCTTTAAGGGAAACACCATATATTTT	CASSLAPLGFKGNTIYF
.	TRBV11-1	TRBJ1-2	TRBD1	TGTGCCAGCAGACGACAGGGGAGCTACACCTTC	CASRRQGSYTF
few	TRBV7-9	TRBJ2-3	.	TGTGCCAGCAGCGTACTAGAAGCAGATACGCAGTATTTT	CASSVLEADTQYF
few	TRBV10-3	TRBJ1-6	TRBD1	TGTGCCATCAGTGAAAGGACAGGGGGCGCCGCGGATAATTCACCCCTCCACTTT	CAISERTGGAADNSPLHF
few	TRBV7-2	TRBJ2-5	TRBD2	TGTGCCAGCAGCCCCCTGGCTAGCGGGGGGATTCGTGAGACCCAGTACTTC	CASSPLASGGIRETQYF
once	TRBV7-2	TRBJ2-7	.	TGTGCCAGCAGGGACGGGGGGCACTCCTACGAGCAGTACTTC	CASRDGGHSYEQYF
.	TRBV27	TRBJ2-3	.	TGTGCCAGCAGTGACAGGTACCCTCGCACAGATACGCAGTATTTT	CASSDRYPRTDTQYF
.	TRBV7-9	TRBJ2-1	.	TGTGCCAGCAGCTTAGGTGGAGTCAGGGTCCATGAGCAGTTCTTC	CASSLGGVRVHEQFF
.	TRBV4-1	TRBJ2-4	.	TGCGCCAGCAGCCAAGTAGAGAGGCGGGGTCAAAACATTCAGTACTTC	CASSQVERRGQNIQYF
.	TRBV6-5	TRBJ2-7	.	TGTGCCAGCAGTTACTCGTATCTAGCGAAAGAGGCCGAGCAGTACTTC	CASSYSYLAKEAEQYF
.	TRBV7-7	TRBJ2-5	.	TGTGCTAGCAGCTTAGCCCCCGGCCAGGGCCCGTCAGAGACCCAGTACTTC	CASSLAPGQGPSETQYF
.	TRBV5-4	TRBJ2-1	.	TGTGCCAGCAGCTGGACGCGGGACCACAATGAGCAGTTCTTC	CASSWTRDHNEQFF
.	TRBV4-1	TRBJ2-4	.	TGCGCCAGCAGCCCCACCGGGGACATTCAGTACTTC	CASSPTGDIQYF
.	TRBV7-8	TRBJ1-2	.	TGTGCCAGCAGCTTTCCAGGGGATGGTGGCTACACCTTC	CASSFPGDGGYTF
.	TRBV2	TRBJ2-7	TRBD1	TGTGCCAGCAGGAGGGGGCCAGGGACCTACGAGCAGTACTTC	CASRRGPGTYEQYF
.	TRBV15	TRBJ2-3	.	TGTGCCACCAGCAGAGGGGATAGGGCGGGTACGCAGTATTTT	CATSRGDRAGTQYF
.	TRBV6-1	TRBJ1-4	.	TGTGCCAGCAGTGGAGACAACCGGCACGATGAAAAACTGTTTTTT	CASSGDNRHDEKLFF
.	TRBV30	TRBJ1-4	TRBD1	TGTGCCTGGAGTGCAGGGGGTAATGAAAAACTGTTTTTT	CAWSAGGNEKLFF
.	TRBV5-4	TRBJ1-1	.	TGTGCCAGCAGCTTCGGGGGGTTCGGTTCGGAGCCTCCTGAAGCTTTCTTT	CASSFGGFGSEPPEAFF
.	TRBV4-3	TRBJ1-1	.	TGCGCCAGCAGCCAAGAGGAGGGACTAAACACTGAAGCTTTCTTT	CASSQEEGLNTEAFF
.	TRBV25-1	TRBJ2-2	.	TGTGCCAGCAGTGAATATAGCGGCTCCGGGGAGCTGTTTTTT	CASSEYSGSGELFF
.	TRBV5-1	TRBJ1-6	TRBD1	TGCGCCAGCAGCTTGTCTTTCGGGACAGTTAATTCACCCCTCCACTTT	CASSLSFGTVNSPLHF
.	TRBV6-5	TRBJ1-1	.	TGTGCCTCGAAGGGGGAAGTGGGAACTGAAGCTTTCTTT	CASKGEVGTEAFF
.	TRBV6-1	TRBJ2-1	TRBD1	TGTGCCAGCCGGGGAAGACAGGGGGGTTACAATGAGCAGTTCTTC	CASRGRQGGYNEQFF
.	TRBV2	TRBJ1-2	.	TGTGCCAGCAGAGTTAGACAAAATGGCTACACCTTC	CASRVRQNGYTF
.	TRBV5-4	TRBJ2-3	TRBD2	TGTGCCAGCAGCTTGACTAGCGGGGGGTTTAATACGCAGTATTTT	CASSLTSGGFNTQYF
.	TRBV21-1	TRBJ2-1	.	TGTGCCAGCAGCAAAGAGGGGGGGAGCTCCTACAATGAGCAGTTCTTC	CASSKEGGSSYNEQFF
few	TRBV7-8	TRBJ2-6	TRBD1	TGTGCCAGCAGCAAAACGCTCACCGGGACAGGGGGTGTAGGGGCCAACGTCCTGACTTTC	CASSKTLTGTGGVGANVLTF
.	TRBV6-5	TRBJ2-1	.	TGTGCCAGCAGAGACAGGGGACTATCAGAGCAGTTCTTC	CASRDRGLSEQFF
.	TRBV5-1	TRBJ1-4	TRBD1	TGCGCCAGCAGCTTGGGACAGGGGAGTAATGAAAAACTGTTTTTT	CASSLGQGSNEKLFF
.	TRBV5-4	TRBJ2-1	.	TGTGCCAGCAGCTTGGGCTCCCTGAGCTCCTACAATGAGCAGTTCTTC	CASSLGSLSSYNEQFF
.	TRBV15	TRBJ1-2	.	TGTGCCACCAGCAGAGATCGAGGCAGGACTAATCACAACTATGGCTACACCTTC	CATSRDRGRTNHNYGYTF